The clone carrying this T cell receptor beta chain showed up just once. Its target is unknown. The CDR3 is 14 residues long. Germline V gene lookup returns CDR1 MNHEY and CDR2 SVGAGI. V lost 6 bases, J lost 9 bases, and 10 bases stayed unmatched. The record originates from a study of T cell responses to AZD1222 COVID-19 vaccine. Whole-study findings and limits: Targets within unmutated variant regions were reportedly found for nearly half of spike-specific TCRs. Spike-specific TCR breadth and depth grew following two AZD1222 doses.

TCRdb's table, derived via immunoSEQ multiplex PCR, lists solely in-frame clones and lacks some. The data show about 140,000 clones, with about 86% seen just once and roughly 3% held by the top ten. The material was peripheral blood, obtained on day 0 of AZD1222 vaccination. The clonotype originates from an adult in good health. The chain joins TRBV6-5 to TRBJ1-3; TRBD1 aligns across 8 bases. The CDR3 protein is CASSRTGRVATIYF. The CDR3 DNA follows: TGTGCCAGCAGCAGGACAGGGAGGGTGGCCACCATATATTTT.